These 14 T cell receptor beta chains share one sample of origin, sequenced in a study of cytomegalovirus exposure and HLA in healthy donors. This PCR relied on a set of 60 Vbeta primers and 13 Jbeta primers. Here immunoSEQ multiplex PCR was the method, and the copy in TCRdb shows in-frame clones only, minus some. Counted here are around 200,000 clones, roughly 80% occurring once; the ten biggest clones make up 2.5% to 4%. Sequenced: PBMCs. The receptors come from a female donor in good health and CMV-seronegative.

V gene TRBV5-4 combines with J gene TRBJ1-4; possibly TRBD1 for D (5 bases). The CDR3 loop spans 16 amino acids. Trimming took 3 bases from V and 0 from J, leaving 12 bases between them. Germline CDR1 is SGHNT and CDR2 is YYREEE (reference sequence). The CDR3 nucleotides are TGTGCCAGCAGCTCGCCCCAGGGATCAACTAATGAAAAACTGTTTTTT. Translated: CASSSPQGSTNEKLFF.

The table lists this clone with a count of one. The rearrangement uses TRBV5-4 and TRBJ1-2, with D perhaps TRBD1 (5 bases). The CDR3 is made up of 13 amino acids. V lost 0 bases to trimming and J lost 2 bases, with 5 bases between them. Germline V lookup: CDR1 SGHNT, CDR2 YYREEE (reference sequence). CDR3 in amino acids: CASSLEGNYGYTF. The CDR3 region has the DNA TGTGCCAGCAGCTTGGAGGGGAACTATGGCTACACCTTC. The full variable domain, its missing parts supplied by reference TRBV5-4 and TRBJ1-2, is ETGVTQSPTHLIKTRGQQVTLRCSSQSGHNTVSWYQQALGQGPQFIFQYYREEENGRGNFPPRFSGLQFPNYSSELNVNALELDDSALYLCASSLEGNYGYTFGSGTRLTVV.

V gene TRBV5-1 combines with J gene TRBJ1-5; TRBD1 matches 7 bases. Losses at the gene ends were 4 bases for V and 2 bases for J; bases not matched to a gene: 6. The V gene's germline CDR1 is SGHRS and CDR2 YFSETQ. The CDR3 is 15 amino acids. The CDR3 loop reads CASSATGNGNQPQHF. CDR3 DNA: TGCGCCAGCAGCGCGACAGGGAACGGCAATCAGCCCCAGCATTTT.

V and J are TRBV30 and TRBJ1-1; D not certain. CDR3 size: 13 residues. Germline-derived CDR1 and CDR2 are GTSNPN and SVGIG (reference sequence). Between the trimmed V and J ends, which lost 4 bases and 1 base, there was a span of 10 bases. In DNA, the CDR3 is TGTGCCTGGAAGTTATACGGGAACACTGAAGCTTTCTTT. Translation gives CAWKLYGNTEAFF.

The gene calls are TRBV5-4 and TRBJ1-4; 9 nucleotides match TRBD1. Trimming removed 6 bases from V and 4 bases from J; junction bases left unmatched: 7. Germline-derived CDR1 and CDR2 are SGHNT and YYREEE (reference sequence). There are 15 residues in the CDR3. The CDR3 sequence is CASTTGTGNNEKLFF. The CDR3 nucleotides are TGTGCCAGCACTACCGGGACAGGGAATAATGAAAAACTGTTTTTT.

The J gene is TRBJ1-1, the V gene TRBV5-1; D is perhaps TRBD1 (6 bases). The CDR3 is 14 amino acids. V lost 0 bases and J 4 bases, leaving 10 bases between the germline ends. The germline CDR1 and CDR2 sequences are SGHRS and YFSETQ. The CDR3 is CASSLVDSLTEAFF. The CDR3 nucleotides are TGCGCCAGCAGCTTGGTGGACAGTCTCACTGAAGCTTTCTTT.

This clone showed up just a few times. The chain recombines TRBV14 with TRBJ2-5; the D is unclear. The CDR3 spans 14 residues. Germline loops: CDR1 SGHDN, CDR2 FVKESK. Deletions cut 1 base from V and 5 bases from J, with 11 bases between. The CDR3 reads CASSQAPSRETQYF. The CDR3 DNA reads as TGTGCCAGCAGCCAAGCACCATCCCGGGAGACCCAGTACTTC.

The genes are TRBV7-3 and TRBJ2-7; 10 nucleotides agree with TRBD2. Germline CDR1 is SGHTA and CDR2 is FQGTGA. There are 15 residues in the CDR3. The V segment lost 5 bases and the J segment 7 bases; nucleotides outside the gene matches: 11. CDR3 nucleotide sequence: TGTGCCAGCAGCGCAAGAGCCGGGACTAGCGAGGAGCAGTACTTC. It encodes CASSARAGTSEEQYF.

The genes are TRBV18 and TRBJ2-3; a weak D match, TRBD1 (6 bases). The CDR3 is 13 amino acids. Looked up from germline, CDR1 is KGHSH and CDR2 is LQKENI. Trimming stripped 6 bases from V and 1 base from J, with 8 bases between. CDR3 in amino acids: CASSNRGTDTQYF. The CDR3 region has the DNA TGTGCCAGCTCCAACAGGGGCACAGATACGCAGTATTTT.

The gene calls are TRBV30 and TRBJ2-3; 9 nucleotides line up with TRBD2. Germline loops: CDR1 GTSNPN, CDR2 SVGIG (reference sequence). The V gene end was trimmed by 0 bases and the J gene end by 0 bases; junction bases not matched to a gene: 7. The CDR3 runs to 17 residues. In nucleotides, the CDR3 is TGTGCCTGGAGTGTAGAGAGCGGGGGGCTAAGCACAGATACGCAGTATTTT. Protein: CAWSVESGGLSTDTQYF.

J is TRBJ2-7 and V is TRBV7-3, with D possibly matching TRBD2 (6 bases). The CDR3 is 17 residues long. The ends were cut back, 0 bases at V and 4 bases at J, with 19 bases in the middle. Germline values: CDR1 SGHTA, CDR2 FQGTGA. This CDR3 reads CASSLTGEFGGTYEQYF. CDR3 nucleotides: TGTGCCAGCAGCTTAACGGGGGAGTTTGGCGGGACGTACGAGCAGTACTTC.

The V and J genes are TRBV9 and TRBJ1-4; no reliable D call. V was pared by 0 bases and J by 4 bases, with 4 bases between. The germline V gene has CDR1 SGDLS and CDR2 YYNGEE. The CDR3 has 13 amino acids. CDR3 bases: TGTGCCAGCAGCGTAGCCCTTAATGAAAAACTGTTTTTT. Its protein product is CASSVALNEKLFF.

This clone occurred a few times. The chain is built from TRBV6-5 and TRBJ2-7; TRBD2 agrees at 11 bases. The junction had 4 bases not matched to a gene; V was cut back by 5 bases and J by 1 base. The CDR3 covers 15 residues. CDR1 and CDR2 from the germline V gene are MNHEY and SVGAGI. The CDR3 nucleotides are TGTGCCAGCAGTCCCGGGACTAGCGGTTCCTACGAGCAGTACTTC. Protein: CASSPGTSGSYEQYF.

The chain joins TRBV28 to TRBJ1-4; 8 nucleotides agree with TRBD1. Losses at the gene ends were 5 bases for V and 8 bases for J; bases not matched to a gene: 7. The CDR3 consists of 14 residues. CDR1 and CDR2 from the germline V gene are MDHEN and SYDVKM. CDR3 amino acids: CASSATGVKEKLFF. CDR3 bases: TGTGCCAGCAGTGCGACAGGGGTGAAGGAAAAACTGTTTTTT.